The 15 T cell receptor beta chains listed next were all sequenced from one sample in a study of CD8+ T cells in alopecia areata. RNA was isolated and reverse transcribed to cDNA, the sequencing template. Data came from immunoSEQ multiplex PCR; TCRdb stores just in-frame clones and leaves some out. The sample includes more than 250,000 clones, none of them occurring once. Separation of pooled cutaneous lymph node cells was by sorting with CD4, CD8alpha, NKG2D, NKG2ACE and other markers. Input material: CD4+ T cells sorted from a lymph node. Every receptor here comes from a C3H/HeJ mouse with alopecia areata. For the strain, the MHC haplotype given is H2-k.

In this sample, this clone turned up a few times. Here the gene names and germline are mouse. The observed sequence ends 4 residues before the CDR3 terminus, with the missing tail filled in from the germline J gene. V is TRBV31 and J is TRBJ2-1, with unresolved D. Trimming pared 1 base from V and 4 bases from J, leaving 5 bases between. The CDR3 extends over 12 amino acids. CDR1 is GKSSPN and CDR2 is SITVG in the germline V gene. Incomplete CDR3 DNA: TGTGCCTGGAGTCAGGAGTATGCT. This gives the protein CAWSQEYA. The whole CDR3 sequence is CAWSQEYAEQFF.

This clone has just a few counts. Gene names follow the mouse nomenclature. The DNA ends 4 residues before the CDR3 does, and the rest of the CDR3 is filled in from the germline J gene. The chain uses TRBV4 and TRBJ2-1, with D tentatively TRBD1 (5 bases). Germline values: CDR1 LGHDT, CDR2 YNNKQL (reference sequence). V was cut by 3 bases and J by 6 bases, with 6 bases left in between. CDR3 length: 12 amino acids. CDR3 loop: CASSYRVAEQFF. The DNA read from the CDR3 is TGTGCCAGCAGCTACAGGGTTGCT.

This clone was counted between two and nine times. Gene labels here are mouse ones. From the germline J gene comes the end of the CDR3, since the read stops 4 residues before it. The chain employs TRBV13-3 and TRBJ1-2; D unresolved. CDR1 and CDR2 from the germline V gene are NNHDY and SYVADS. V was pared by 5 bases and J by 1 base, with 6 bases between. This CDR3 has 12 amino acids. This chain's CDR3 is CASRTLNSDYTF. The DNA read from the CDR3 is TGTGCCAGCAGGACATTAAACTCC.

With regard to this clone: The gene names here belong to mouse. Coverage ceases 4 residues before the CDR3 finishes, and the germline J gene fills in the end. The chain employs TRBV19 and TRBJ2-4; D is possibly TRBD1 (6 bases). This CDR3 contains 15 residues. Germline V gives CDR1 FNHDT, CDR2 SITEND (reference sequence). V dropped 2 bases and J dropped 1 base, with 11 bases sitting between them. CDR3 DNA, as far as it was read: TGTGCCAGCAGTATGGCAGGGGCCGGTCAAAAC. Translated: CASSMAGAGQN. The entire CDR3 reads CASSMAGAGQNTLYF.

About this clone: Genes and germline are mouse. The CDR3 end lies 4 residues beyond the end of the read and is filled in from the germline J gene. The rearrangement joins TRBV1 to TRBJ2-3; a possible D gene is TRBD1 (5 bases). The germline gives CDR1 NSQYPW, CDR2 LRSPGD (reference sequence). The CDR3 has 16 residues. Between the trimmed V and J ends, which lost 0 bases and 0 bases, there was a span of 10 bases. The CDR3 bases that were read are TGCACCTGCAGTGCAGATGAGACAGTTAGTGCAGAA. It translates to CTCSADETVSAE. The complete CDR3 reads CTCSADETVSAETLYF.

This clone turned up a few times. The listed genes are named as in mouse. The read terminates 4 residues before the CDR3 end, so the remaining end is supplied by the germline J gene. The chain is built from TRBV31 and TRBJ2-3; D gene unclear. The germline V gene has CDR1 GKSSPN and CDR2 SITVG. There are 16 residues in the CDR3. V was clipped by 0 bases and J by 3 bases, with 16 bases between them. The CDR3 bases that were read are TGTGCCTGGAGTCTAGGAGTGGGTAGTGGCGCAGAA. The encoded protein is CAWSLGVGSGAE. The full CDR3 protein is CAWSLGVGSGAETLYF.

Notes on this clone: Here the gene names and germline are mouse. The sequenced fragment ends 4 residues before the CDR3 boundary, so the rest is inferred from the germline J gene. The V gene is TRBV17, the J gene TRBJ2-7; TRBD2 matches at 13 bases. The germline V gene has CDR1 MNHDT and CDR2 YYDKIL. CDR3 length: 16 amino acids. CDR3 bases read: TGTGCTAGCAGTAGAGATGAGGGACTGGGGGGGTAT. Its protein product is CASSRDEGLGGY. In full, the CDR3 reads CASSRDEGLGGYEQYF.

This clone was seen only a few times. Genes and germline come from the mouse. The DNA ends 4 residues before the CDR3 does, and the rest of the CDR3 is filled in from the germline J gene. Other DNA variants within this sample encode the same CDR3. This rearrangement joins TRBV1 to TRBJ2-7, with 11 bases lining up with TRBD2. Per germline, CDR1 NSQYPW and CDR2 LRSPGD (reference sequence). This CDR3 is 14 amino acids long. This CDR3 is CTCSARTGGYEQYF. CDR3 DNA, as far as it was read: TGCACCTGCAGTGCGCGGACTGGGGGGTAT.

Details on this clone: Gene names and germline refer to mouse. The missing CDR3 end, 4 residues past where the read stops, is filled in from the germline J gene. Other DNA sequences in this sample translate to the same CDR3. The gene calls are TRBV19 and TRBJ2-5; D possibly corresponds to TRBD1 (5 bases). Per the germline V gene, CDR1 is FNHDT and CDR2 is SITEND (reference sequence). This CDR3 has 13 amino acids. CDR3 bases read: TGTGCCAGCAGTATACGGACAAAAGAC. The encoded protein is CASSIRTKD. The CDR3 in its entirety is CASSIRTKDTQYF.

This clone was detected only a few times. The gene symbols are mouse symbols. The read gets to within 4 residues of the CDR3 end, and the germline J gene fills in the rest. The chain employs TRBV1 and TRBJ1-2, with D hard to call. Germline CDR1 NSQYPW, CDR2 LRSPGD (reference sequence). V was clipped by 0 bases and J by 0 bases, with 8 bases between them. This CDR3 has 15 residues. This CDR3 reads CTCSADQASNSDYTF. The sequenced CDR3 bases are TGCACCTGCAGTGCAGATCAGGCCTCAAACTCC.

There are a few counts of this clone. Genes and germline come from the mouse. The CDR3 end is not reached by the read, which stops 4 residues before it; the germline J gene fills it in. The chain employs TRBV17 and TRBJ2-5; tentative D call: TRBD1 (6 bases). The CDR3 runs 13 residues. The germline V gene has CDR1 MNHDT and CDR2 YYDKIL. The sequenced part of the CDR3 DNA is TGTGCTAGCAGTAGCCAGGGGCGGGAC. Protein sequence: CASSSQGRD. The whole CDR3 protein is CASSSQGRDTQYF. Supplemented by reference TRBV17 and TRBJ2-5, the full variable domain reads DTTVKQNPRYKLARVGKPVNLICSQTMNHDTMYWYQKKPNQAPKLLLFYYDKILNREADTFEKFQSSRPNNSFCSLYIGSAGLEYSAMYLCASSSQGRDTQYFGPGTRLLVL.

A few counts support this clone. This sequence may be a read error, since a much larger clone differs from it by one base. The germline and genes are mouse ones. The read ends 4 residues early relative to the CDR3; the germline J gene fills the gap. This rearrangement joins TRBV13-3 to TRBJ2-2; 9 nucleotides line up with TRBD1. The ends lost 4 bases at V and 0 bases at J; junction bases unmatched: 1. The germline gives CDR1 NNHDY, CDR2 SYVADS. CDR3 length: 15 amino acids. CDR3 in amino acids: CASSRTGANTGQLYF. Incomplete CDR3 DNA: TGTGCCAGCAGTCGGACAGGGGCAAACACCGGG.

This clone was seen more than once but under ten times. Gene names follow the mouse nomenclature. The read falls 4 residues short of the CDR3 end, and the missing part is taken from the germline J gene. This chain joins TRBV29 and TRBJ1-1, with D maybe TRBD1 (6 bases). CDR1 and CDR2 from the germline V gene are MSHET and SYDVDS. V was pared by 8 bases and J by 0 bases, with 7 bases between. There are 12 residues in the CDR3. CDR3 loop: CASGQTNTEVFF. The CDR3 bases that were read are TGTGCTAGCGGACAGACAAACACA.

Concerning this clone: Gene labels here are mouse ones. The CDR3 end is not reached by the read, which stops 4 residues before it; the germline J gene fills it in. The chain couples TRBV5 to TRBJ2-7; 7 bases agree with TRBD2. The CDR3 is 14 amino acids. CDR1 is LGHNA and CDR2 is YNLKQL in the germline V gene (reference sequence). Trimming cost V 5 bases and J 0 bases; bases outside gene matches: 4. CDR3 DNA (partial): TGTGCCAGCAGCGCGGGACTGAACTCCTAT. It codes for CASSAGLNSY. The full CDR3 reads CASSAGLNSYEQYF.

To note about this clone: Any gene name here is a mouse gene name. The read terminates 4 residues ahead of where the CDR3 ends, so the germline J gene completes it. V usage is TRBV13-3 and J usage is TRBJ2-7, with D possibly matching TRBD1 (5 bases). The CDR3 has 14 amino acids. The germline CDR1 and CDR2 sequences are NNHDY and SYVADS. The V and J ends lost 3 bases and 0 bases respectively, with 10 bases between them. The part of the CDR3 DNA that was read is TGTGCCAGCAGTGGAGGACATAGCTCCTAT. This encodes CASSGGHSSY. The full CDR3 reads CASSGGHSSYEQYF.